This TCR beta chain was retrieved from a study of T cells in Graves' hyperthyroidism and ophthalmopathy. RNA transcripts provided the source from which TCR beta CDR3 regions were amplified. Researchers ran a first-round RT-PCR on the TCR CDR3 using the HTBI primer set. Via MiXCR, TCRdb re-called the multiplex PCR reads, giving one row per CDR3 protein. The sample yields some 510,000 distinct CDR3 sequences, roughly 20% seen once. Germline CDR1 reads SNHLY; CDR2 reads FYNNEI. The CDR3 loop spans 19 amino acids. Trimming removed 2 bases at V and 0 bases at J, with 22 bases between. The material sequenced was blood. V gene TRBV2 combines with J gene TRBJ1-1; D possibly corresponds to TRBD1 (5 bases). The TCR originated in a man between 18 and 29 years old with Graves' hyperthyroidism. The CDR3 protein is CASSETPASLRGLNTEAFF. For the CDR3, the DNA is TGTGCCAGCAGTGAAACCCCTGCCTCCCTCCGGGGGTTGAACACTGAAGCTTTCTTT. The full variable domain, rest sourced from reference TRBV2 and TRBJ1-1, is EPEVTQTPSHQVTQMGQEVILRCVPISNHLYFYWYRQILGQKVEFLVSFYNNEISEKSEIFDDQFSVERPDGSNFTLKIRSTKLEDSAMYFCASSETPASLRGLNTEAFFGQGTRLTVV.